This T cell receptor (beta chain) stems from a study of T cells after yellow fever vaccination (dated by TCRdb to about 2019). As for the study more broadly: Libraries from fractions with low cell numbers were prepared with the SMART-Seq v4 Ultra Low Input RNA kit. To follow T-cell clones before and after both primary and booster YFV17D yellow fever vaccination, bulk TCR alpha and beta repertoires underwent longitudinal sequencing. Two healthy male donors, one aged 18 to 29 and one aged 30 to 39 years, were included in the cohort. Blood was collected at multiple timepoints before and after primary and secondary immunization, and bulk PBMC replicates and cell subsets were isolated. The paper's findings and limits, for the study overall: A small fraction of clonotypes appeared in both the CD4 and CD8 compartments, likely as a result of convergent recombination. Because only two donors were included in the study, the extent to which the findings can be generalized is limited. After the booster, most of the clones that had expanded following primary vaccination were detected again (roughly 96% of CD4 and around 90% of CD8), which suggests that memory was broadly maintained. Computational filtering was required because FACS-sorted repertoires could contain abundant contaminating clonotypes from the bulk population. The secondary T-cell response was found to be weaker but faster than the primary response, with a peak reached on day 5 rather than on day 15.

TCR cDNA was synthesized by 5'RACE template switching, through which a universal primer site and unique molecular identifiers were introduced. cDNA synthesis was primed from both the TCR alpha and TCR beta constant segments. Library amplification involved two PCR steps, and the second step added sample barcodes and sequencing adapters. Sequencing of libraries was done on Illumina HiSeq 2500 (2x100 bp) or NovaSeq (2x150 bp). Per the source publication's procedure: Reads were demultiplexed and collapsed into UMI consensus sequences with MIGEC, and V(D)J alignment was performed with MiXCR. Vaccine-responding clonotypes were defined with edgeR using replicate PBMC samples, requiring FDR below 0.01 and a log2 fold change above 5 up to day 15. Each bulk clonotype received a CD4 or CD8 identity based on whether the sequenced CD4 or CD8 repertoire contained that clonotype at higher abundance. The public reads were reanalyzed by TCRdb: fastp trimming at Q25, MiXCR alignment, in-frame beta chains only. CDR3 protein sequences are deduplicated, and each keeps its most common genes and DNA. TCRdb assigned the V and J calls; the authors' analysis was not used. Recorded for this sample are a few hundred thousand distinct CDR3 sequences; 13% of them occurred a single time. The ten biggest clones cover about 0.51% of the sample.

The CDR3 sequence holds 17 residues, the cysteine and phenylalanine included. Of the read, only the CDR3 DNA is kept; its 51 bases are in frame from base 1. CDR1 is given as MRHNA and CDR2 as SNTAGT, both from the germline V gene. V and J lose 7 bases and 0 bases, and a span of 21 bases separates them. The treatment or condition label corresponds to: live attenuated yellow fever vaccine strain. A standard Ficoll-Paque protocol was used to isolate PBMCs from peripheral blood. Dynabeads CD4 and CD8 positive selection kits were used to isolate CD4 and CD8 T-cell fractions. TriZol was used to extract RNA from bulk PBMCs, from CD4 and CD8 fractions, and from dextramer-positive and dextramer-negative fractions. Concerning this clonotype itself: Its antigen is still unknown. Base-call qualities are not available, and no considerably larger clone is one nucleotide away.

The clonotype originates from a man aged 30 to 39 who received the YFV17D yellow fever vaccine. The rearranged chain carries TRBV6-4 and TRBJ2-5; the D segment might be TRBD1 or TRBD2, since each matches 5 bases. The material sequenced was CD4+ T cells sorted from PBMCs, taken 45 days after the yellow fever booster vaccination. The CDR3 sequence is CASTRGPRPVYQETQYF. The bases are TGTGCCAGCACTAGGGGACCCAGGCCCGTGTACCAAGAGACCCAGTACTTC.